This TCR beta chain came from a study of cytotoxic CD8 clonotypes in ibrutinib-treated CLL. Study background: Responses: roughly 24 partial, 2 complete; after median around 68 months, around 14 stayed remitted, around twelve progressed.

TCRdb's table, derived via immunoSEQ multiplex PCR, lists solely in-frame clones and lacks some. The table has about 130,000 clones, 70% to 90% seen once. The source was PBMCs, collected after 24 months of ibrutinib treatment. The receptor was isolated from a human donor with chronic lymphocytic leukemia.

The CDR3 DNA reads as TGTGCCAGCAGCGTAGCGTCTAGCGGGTACAATGAGCAGTTCTTC. It encodes CASSVASSGYNEQFF. V is TRBV9 and J is TRBJ2-1, with TRBD2 matching over 8 bases. V was clipped by 0 bases and J by 4 bases; unmatched bases: 3. The CDR3 is made up of 15 amino acids. Germline V CDR1 and CDR2: SGDLS, YYNGEE.